This TCR beta chain comes out of a study of blood T cell repertoires in COVID-19. Germline assignment: CDR1 LGHDT and CDR2 YNNKEL (reference sequence). The junction had 11 bases not matched to a gene; V was cut back by 3 bases and J by 7 bases. CDR3 size: 17 residues. Sequencing was performed with immunoSEQ multiplex PCR; in TCRdb, only in-frame clones are kept and a portion is missing. The table lists 400,000 to 500,000 clones, roughly 88% of them singletons. This chain joins TRBV3-1 (or the pseudogene TRBV3-2) and TRBJ2-1; 11 bases line up with TRBD1. This TCR came from a woman younger than 30 who had been exposed to COVID-19. The sample taken for sequencing was PBMCs or T cells enriched from blood (not recorded which). This chain's CDR3 is CASSHPPPGQGENEQFF. The CDR3 region has the DNA TGTGCCAGCAGCCATCCCCCCCCGGGACAGGGGGAGAATGAGCAGTTCTTC.